The entry below gives a single T cell receptor (beta chain) sequence along with its context. The data derive from a study of immune characterization of retroperitoneal liposarcoma. CDR1 and CDR2 from the germline V gene are LGHNA and YSLEER. The CDR3 has 15 residues. Trimming removed 4 bases from V and 8 bases from J; junction bases left unmatched: 9. One entry per CDR3 protein, called by TCRdb with MiXCR from the PCR reads. Here the sample spans about 8,200 distinct CDR3 sequences, roughly 39% being singletons. This sequence joins TRBV4-3 and TRBJ2-1; 9 nucleotides agree with TRBD1. The sequence was obtained from a male donor with retroperitoneal liposarcoma. What was sequenced was tumor tissue. The CDR3 loop is CASSPQEQGADEQFF. The CDR3 DNA sequence: TGCGCCAGCAGCCCCCAAGAACAGGGGGCAGATGAGCAGTTCTTC.